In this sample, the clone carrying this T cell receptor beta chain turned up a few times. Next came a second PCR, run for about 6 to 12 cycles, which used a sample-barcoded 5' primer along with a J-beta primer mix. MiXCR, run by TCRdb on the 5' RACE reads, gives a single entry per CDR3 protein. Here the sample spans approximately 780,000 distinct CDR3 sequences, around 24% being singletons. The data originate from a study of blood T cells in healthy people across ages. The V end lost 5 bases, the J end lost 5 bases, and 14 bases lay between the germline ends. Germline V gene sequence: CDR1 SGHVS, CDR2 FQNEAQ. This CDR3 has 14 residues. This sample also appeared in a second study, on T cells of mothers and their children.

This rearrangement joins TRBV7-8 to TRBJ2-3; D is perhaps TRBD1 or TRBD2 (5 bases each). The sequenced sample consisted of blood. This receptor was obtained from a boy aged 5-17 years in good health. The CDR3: CASSPRGFVDTQYF. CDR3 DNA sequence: TGTGCCAGCAGCCCCCGGGGCTTCGTAGATACGCAGTATTTT.